A selection of T cell receptor beta chains follows, all from one sample in a study of T cells after yellow fever vaccination. TCRdb re-analysed the 5' RACE reads in MiXCR, keeping a single row per CDR3 protein. Altogether some 97,000 distinct CDR3 sequences are present, approximately 6.3% being singletons, with the ten largest covering roughly 39%. Sample: CD8+ T cells sorted from PBMCs, taken 10 days after the yellow fever booster vaccination. The receptor source for this set is a man between 18 and 29 years old who received the YFV17D yellow fever vaccine. CDR3s leave out the opening cysteine and the closing phenylalanine or tryptophan.

V gene	J gene	CDR3 protein
TRBV27	TRBJ1-2	ASSLQGNYGYT
TRBV6-2/TRBV6-3	TRBJ2-1	ASSNWDSPEQF
TRBV11-2	TRBJ2-1	ASSLGPRYEQF
TRBV29-1	TRBJ2-7	SGGGHSSYEQY
TRBV9	TRBJ2-1	ASSVVGSYNEQF
TRBV4-1	TRBJ1-5	ASSQVSGRSNQPQH
TRBV6-2/TRBV6-3	TRBJ2-6	ASSTRGGGAGANVLT
TRBV20-1	TRBJ2-5	SARGEEWGAKKTQY
TRBV4-3	TRBJ2-1	ASSHGQGGEQF
TRBV5-4	TRBJ1-1	ASSDPQGADTGTEAF
TRBV7-2	TRBJ2-7	ASSVTSGGASYEQY
TRBV29-1	TRBJ2-5	SAVGAIQETQY
TRBV7-2	TRBJ2-7	ASSFGVSYEQY
TRBV9	TRBJ1-1	ASSPRGQRDTEAF
TRBV11-2	TRBJ2-7	ASSFKGKRYEQY
TRBV5-6	TRBJ1-6	ASSSQGLGPLH
TRBV5-5	TRBJ2-4	ASTQWSGTVGIQY
TRBV2	TRBJ2-5	ASSDPRGRGLQETQY
TRBV6-5	TRBJ1-6	ASSPGGGDSPLH
TRBV12-3/TRBV12-4	TRBJ1-1	ASSLGAAEAF
TRBV5-6	TRBJ2-1	ASSLEERGRYNEQF
TRBV9	TRBJ2-1	ASSETLLARADEQF
TRBV5-6	TRBJ2-1	ASSLGGEQF
TRBV7-9	TRBJ2-7	ATSGTAGSYEQY
TRBV5-4	TRBJ2-2	ASSLGLGAGELF
TRBV4-1	TRBJ1-5	ASSQEDRDYQPQH
TRBV12-3/TRBV12-4	TRBJ1-5	ATSFVGGQPQH
TRBV28	TRBJ1-1	ASREGTEAF
TRBV27	TRBJ2-1	ASSLIAGVYNEQF
TRBV7-9	TRBJ1-6	ASKTGVSPLH
TRBV7-9	TRBJ1-1	ASSPRGGENTEAF
TRBV7-9	TRBJ2-3	ASRGPYPADTQY
TRBV7-9	TRBJ2-2	ASSLEGAGNTGELF
TRBV20-1	TRBJ2-1	SAGKRGRASYNEQF
TRBV7-8	TRBJ1-5	ASSLAGRLGNQPQH
TRBV19	TRBJ2-4	ASSPTGGGYQY
TRBV4-1	TRBJ2-1	ASSPSGGAWEQF
TRBV5-4	TRBJ1-2	ASSPGQADYGYT
TRBV5-4	TRBJ2-7	ASSFSSYEQY
TRBV9	TRBJ2-3	ASSVAWDEPSTDTQY
TRBV7-6	TRBJ2-7	ASSSGQGSSYEQY
TRBV10-1	TRBJ2-3	ASSERMDRDTQY
TRBV5-1	TRBJ2-3	ARGWRRGHHTDTQY
TRBV20-1	TRBJ2-3	SAREERGRTDTQY
TRBV4-1	TRBJ2-6	ASSPRSVSGANVLT
TRBV20-1	TRBJ1-6	SARDLRGASPLH
TRBV29-1	TRBJ2-5	SVEVAGRVRETQY